The T cell receptor (beta chain) described here comes from a study of beta chain features in type 1 diabetes. General study results and limits: When Type 1 diabetes patients were examined, their TCRB CDR3s proved moderately but significantly shorter in all four CD4+ subsets.

As for this clone: Its antigen is undetermined.

The CDR3 totals 15 residues. Unmatched junction bases numbered 9, after V lost 3 bases and J lost 7 bases. Per the germline V gene, CDR1 is SGHTA and CDR2 is FQGNSA. cDNA synthesis used the whole RNA isolate, giving expressed TCRB sequences. This table comes from immunoSEQ multiplex PCR, and its TCRdb copy is limited to in-frame clones, with some not included. The repertoire holds some 240,000 clones, with roughly 17% as singletons. Sequencing was performed on naive CD4+ T cells from blood. The source is a man aged 30-40 years with type 1 diabetes. The V and J genes are TRBV7-2 and TRBJ2-1, with 7 bases identical to TRBD1. The CDR3 sequence is CASSFGQVSPNEQFF. The CDR3 DNA reads TGTGCCAGCAGCTTTGGACAGGTCTCTCCGAATGAGCAGTTCTTC.